The clone carrying this TCR beta chain came up many times. The antigen is unknown. The data derive from a study of T cells in Graves' hyperthyroidism and ophthalmopathy. The CDR3 runs to 13 residues. The V and J ends lost 6 bases and 8 bases respectively, with 16 bases between them. The germline V gene has CDR1 SNHLY and CDR2 FYNNEI. Amplified regions were TCR beta CDR3 sequences from RNA transcripts. The HTBI set primed first-round TCR CDR3 RT-PCR. Each CDR3 protein gets one entry after TCRdb re-called the multiplex PCR reads with MiXCR. The sample includes some 420,000 distinct CDR3 sequences, roughly 15% of them seen just once. For Graves' hyperthyroidism to be stable, ophthalmopathy could not progress within 18 months. Exclusion of a patient resulted from uncontrolled infection, other autoimmune disease, pregnancy or lactation. Whole-study findings and limits: Prediction of ophthalmopathy progression came a median roughly 6.6 months pre-onset. Appearing also in blood were most of the thyroid clonotypes expanded above 0.001.

The chain joins TRBV2 to TRBJ1-1; unclear D gene. Sequencing used blood. The sequence came from a woman under 30 with Graves' hyperthyroidism. CDR3 sequence: CASRGISAPEAFF. The CDR3 DNA reads TGTGCCAGCAGGGGAATTAGTGCGCCAGAAGCTTTCTTT.